The 3 T cell receptor beta chains below were found in one sample sequenced in a study of blood T cell repertoires in COVID-19. Sequencing used immunoSEQ multiplex PCR; TCRdb keeps in-frame clones, though not all of them. The sample records a few hundred thousand clones, approximately 90% being singletons. The material sequenced was PBMCs or T cells enriched from blood (not recorded which). The source is a woman between 40 and 55 years old who had been exposed to COVID-19.

The V and J genes are TRBV18 and TRBJ1-5, with a possible D match to TRBD1 (6 bases). Germline CDR1 reads KGHSH; CDR2 reads LQKENI. Trimming took off 6 bases at V and 0 bases at J, with 15 bases between the two ends. The CDR3 has 16 amino acids. CDR3 sequence: CASSPRDMDSNQPQHF. The CDR3 nucleotides are TGTGCCAGCTCCCCAAGGGACATGGATAGCAATCAGCCCCAGCATTTT. Together with reference TRBV18 and TRBJ1-5, the CDR3 gives the full variable domain: NAGVMQNPRHLVRRRGQEARLRCSPMKGHSHVYWYRQLPEEGLKFMVYLQKENIIDESGMPKERFSAEFPKEGPSILRIQQVVRGDSAAYFCASSPRDMDSNQPQHFGDGTRLSIL.

The chain links TRBV2 to TRBJ1-2; the D gene is possibly TRBD1 (6 bases). Germline loops: CDR1 SNHLY, CDR2 FYNNEI. CDR3 length equals 13 residues. Trimming removed 8 bases from V and 7 bases from J, with 17 bases in between. In DNA, the CDR3 is TGTGCCAGCGAAGGACAGTCTTCGGTTGGCTACACCTTC. This translates into CASEGQSSVGYTF.

This chain joins TRBV3-1 (or the pseudogene TRBV3-2) and TRBJ1-5; D unresolved. V was pared by 1 base and J by 1 base, with 8 bases between. Germline assignment: CDR1 LGHDT and CDR2 YNNKEL (reference sequence). The CDR3 runs 15 residues. The CDR3 nucleotides read TGTGCCAGCAGCCAAGGGGCAAGAAGCAATCAGCCCCAGCATTTT. Protein sequence: CASSQGARSNQPQHF.